This TCR beta chain was documented in a study of cytomegalovirus exposure and HLA in healthy donors. The wider study: The use of the same platform for the 95 to 150 validation repertoires and the approximately 730 first-cohort repertoires was reported by a later analysis.

Libraries were prepared by immunoSEQ multiplex PCR; TCRdb keeps only in-frame clonotypes and omits some of them. The sample records around 150,000 clones, just under 85% being singletons. The V gene lost 0 bases and the J gene lost 6 bases, with 7 bases spanning the gap. The length of the CDR3 is 13 residues. Germline V lookup: CDR1 SGHAT, CDR2 FQNNGV. Material: PBMCs. The V call is TRBV11-2, the J call TRBJ2-3; no clear D gene. The clonotype was recovered from a man aged 25 to 40 in good health and CMV-seropositive. The CDR3 DNA is TGTGCCAGCAGCTTAGATCCTCAGGATACGCAGTATTTT. As protein: CASSLDPQDTQYF.